The 3 T cell receptor beta chains below all came from one sample that was sequenced in a study of cytomegalovirus exposure and HLA in healthy donors. With 60 Vbeta and 13 Jbeta primers, the PCR was carried out. Assay: immunoSEQ multiplex PCR; the TCRdb copy retains only in-frame clones and omits some. The sample holds more than 75,000 clones. The sample was PBMCs. The receptors shown here come from a man in his forties or fifties in good health and CMV-seropositive.

The chain combines TRBV4-2 with TRBJ2-1; 12 nucleotides align to TRBD1. CDR1 is LGHNA, CDR2 YNFKEQ, per germline. Germline trimming cut 4 bases from V and 10 bases from J; bases unmatched to any gene: 8. The CDR3 loop spans 15 amino acids. The CDR3: CASSRWDRGRDEQFF. CDR3 in DNA: TGTGCCAGCAGCCGGTGGGACAGGGGGCGCGACGAGCAGTTCTTC.

The V and J genes are TRBV19 and TRBJ2-2; a possible D gene is TRBD2 (5 bases). V lost 10 bases and J 0 bases, leaving 9 bases between the germline ends. Germline V gene data show CDR1 as LNHDA and CDR2 as SQIVND (reference sequence). The length of the CDR3 is 13 residues. The CDR3 nucleotides are TGTGCCACATCGGGGTCGAACACCGGGGAGCTGTTTTTT. It is translated as CATSGSNTGELFF.

The chain recombines TRBV19 with TRBJ2-3; TRBD2 agrees at 11 bases. The CDR3 is 16 residues long. Per the germline V gene, CDR1 is LNHDA and CDR2 is SQIVND (reference sequence). Unmatched junction bases numbered 6, after V lost 6 bases and J lost 1 base. The CDR3 coding sequence is TGTGCCAGTAGAAAAGGGACTAGCGGTGGCACAGATACGCAGTATTTT. Translation gives CASRKGTSGGTDTQYF. Full variable domain (rest looked up from reference TRBV19 and TRBJ2-3): DGGITQSPKYLFRKEGQNVTLSCEQNLNHDAMYWYRQDPGQGLRLIYYSQIVNDFQKGDIAEGYSVSREKKESFPLTVTSAQKNPTAFYLCASRKGTSGGTDTQYFGPGTRLTVL.